This TCR beta chain originates from a study of T cells expressing NK-cell markers (dated by TCRdb to 2018 to 2021). With regard to the full study: Three sorted T-cell subsets (CD3+CD56+NKG2C+, CD3+CD56+NKG2C- and CD3+CD56-NKG2C+) from fewer than 10 donors had their TCR beta-chain repertoires profiled. Of the eight sequenced donors, seven were found to be HCMV-seropositive and one was found to be HCMV-seronegative. Randomly selected healthy volunteers, three men and five women, were used as the eight sequenced donors. Libraries were sequenced as 2 x 150 bp reads on Illumina HiSeq 2000/2500, MiSeq or NextSeq.

HCMV-specific IgG was detected in serum with a commercial ELISA kit to determine HCMV serostatus. Peripheral blood mononuclear cells were isolated from blood by Ficoll density gradient centrifugation. About this clonotype: The target of this receptor is not known.

On the study overall, not on this receptor specifically: Whether the expanded NKG2C-expressing T cell clones were specific for HCMV antigens was left unclear. In 5 to 7 donors, the dominant CD3+CD56+NKG2C+ clonotypes ranked among the top 10 CD8+ clonotypes, making up roughly 1.0-7.0% of CD8+ T cells. Those dominant clonotypes were again the most abundant among CD3+CD56-NKG2C+ cells in four donors, at roughly 25-65%.

Inclusive of the bounding cysteine and phenylalanine, the CDR3 is 12 residues long. A DNA sequence was not provided. The germline V gene (reference sequence) specifies LNHDA as CDR1 and SQIVND as CDR2. Sequencing was performed on an Illumina HiSeq 2000. The TCR beta cDNA libraries were made using 5'RACE template switching, a step that added both a universal primer site and unique molecular identifiers. cDNA synthesis was primed from the TCR beta constant segment and was followed by two successive PCR amplification steps. The authors' analysis ran thus. Reads were demultiplexed and grouped by UMI with MIGEC, and clonotypes were assembled and quantified with MiTCR. Only TCR cDNA sequences supported by at least two reads were kept to exclude erroneous sequences. The tcR package was used for downstream repertoire analysis, with clonotypes matched between fractions based on CDR3 nucleotide sequence plus V segment. VDJmatch was used to annotate antigen specificity against VDJdb, with one amino acid substitution in CDR3 allowed. The reads underwent TCRdb reprocessing, giving one record for each CDR3 protein sequence and no DNA. The V and J calls, along with clone size, are taken from TCRdb and not from the paper's own processing. This sample's listing comprises about 260,000 distinct CDR3 sequences. The leading ten clones occupy approximately 0.42% of the sample.

This TCR was sampled from a man between 18 and 29 years old in good health. Donor details come from another sample of the same person, matched by shared clones. Sequences were obtained from blood T cells: a sorted CD56 or NKG2C T cell subset, CD4+ or CD8+ T cells, or bulk PBMC T cells (not recorded which). The rearrangement joined TRBV19 to TRBJ2-3. The CDR3 reads CASSPRTDTQYF.